Presented here are 25 T cell receptor beta chains from one specimen sequenced in a study of cytomegalovirus exposure and HLA in healthy donors. The PCR used 60 Vbeta and 13 Jbeta primers. The data were produced by immunoSEQ multiplex PCR, yet TCRdb's version contains in-frame clones alone and is incomplete. The data contain roughly 170,000 clones, approximately 71% of them seen just once; the ten biggest clones take up approximately 1.6%. Sequencing used PBMCs. The receptors stem from a girl aged 5-17 years in good health and CMV-seronegative.

The chain uses TRBV7-3 and TRBJ1-5; D is ambiguous. Trimming stripped 5 bases from V and 4 bases from J, with 9 bases between. The CDR3 has 13 residues. Germline V gene data show CDR1 as SGHTA and CDR2 as FQGTGA. The CDR3 loop is CASSPGRNQPQHF. The CDR3 nucleotides read TGTGCCAGCAGCCCGGGGAGGAATCAGCCCCAGCATTTT.

There are a few counts of this clone. V and J are TRBV5-1 and TRBJ2-1, with TRBD2 matching 10 bases. The germline CDR1 and CDR2 sequences are SGHRS and YFSETQ. The CDR3 runs 17 residues. V lost 5 bases to trimming and J lost 2 bases; unmatched junction nucleotides: 10. DNA of the CDR3: TGCGCCAGCAGTCCTACGATTAGCGGGGGGCCCTACAATGAGCAGTTCTTC. It yields the protein CASSPTISGGPYNEQFF.

The chain couples TRBV5-1 to TRBJ1-1, with D possibly being TRBD1 (6 bases). The V and J ends lost 3 bases and 11 bases respectively, with 14 bases between them. The CDR3 is made up of 12 amino acids. The germline V gene encodes CDR1 SGHRS and CDR2 YFSETQ. CDR3: CASSWEGEGAFF. In nucleotides, the CDR3 is TGCGCCAGCAGCTGGGAGGGGGAAGGGGCTTTCTTT.

V usage is TRBV29-1 and J usage is TRBJ1-1; D ambiguous. Germline V gene data show CDR1 as SQVTM and CDR2 as ANQGSEA. Trimming stripped 6 bases from V and 4 bases from J, with 12 bases between. CDR3 size: 12 residues. This CDR3 is CSVENAGTEAFF. DNA for the CDR3: TGCAGCGTCGAAAATGCAGGCACTGAAGCTTTCTTT.

The chain carries TRBV15 and TRBJ1-1; D is possibly TRBD1 (5 bases). V was cut by 5 bases and J by 1 base, with 11 bases left in between. The germline V gene has CDR1 LNHNV and CDR2 YYDKDF (reference sequence). This CDR3 spans 14 amino acids. The chain's CDR3 is CATSVDSGNTEAFF. In DNA, the CDR3 is TGTGCCACCAGCGTCGACAGTGGGAACACTGAAGCTTTCTTT. The whole variable domain, remainder taken from reference TRBV15 and TRBJ1-1, is DAMVIQNPRYQVTQFGKPVTLSCSQTLNHNVMYWYQQKSSQAPKLLFHYYDKDFNNEADTPDNFQSRRPNTSFCFLDIRSPGLGDTAMYLCATSVDSGNTEAFFGQGTRLTVV.

This rearrangement joins TRBV12-5 to TRBJ1-2; 8 bases map to TRBD1. The CDR3 has 15 residues. From germline, CDR1 is LGHNT and CDR2 FRNRAP. Trimming took 2 bases from V and 3 from J; bases not matched to a gene: 5. CDR3 in DNA: TGTGCTAGTGGTTTGACCACGGGACAGGACTATGGCTACACCTTC. Its translation is CASGLTTGQDYGYTF.

The chain couples TRBV2 to TRBJ2-5, with TRBD2 as a possible D gene (6 bases). With 8 bases removed from V and 1 base from J, the gap between germline ends came to 14 bases. Germline V lookup: CDR1 SNHLY, CDR2 FYNNEI. The CDR3 covers 14 residues. The CDR3 sequence is CASLNQGGQETQYF. The CDR3 bases are TGTGCCAGCTTAAACCAGGGAGGCCAAGAGACCCAGTACTTC.

This rearrangement joins TRBV7-3 to TRBJ1-2; a possible D gene is TRBD1 (6 bases). Germline CDR1 is SGHTA and CDR2 is FQGTGA. V lost 5 bases to trimming and J lost 6 bases, with 13 bases between them. This CDR3 is built from 13 residues. The CDR3 region has the DNA TGTGCCAGCAGCCCCGGGGGGGCGAATGGCTACACCTTC. Protein product: CASSPGGANGYTF.

This clone was detected a few times. The chain carries TRBV5-1 and TRBJ1-3; D is unclear. The CDR3 is 13 amino acids. The germline CDR1 and CDR2 sequences are SGHRS and YFSETQ. V was clipped by 0 bases and J by 7 bases, with 8 bases between them. This CDR3 reads CASSLDFENTIYF. The DNA for the CDR3 is TGCGCCAGCAGCTTGGATTTTGAGAACACCATATATTTT.

V is TRBV4-1 and J is TRBJ1-5; maybe TRBD1 (5 bases). Trimming stripped 0 bases from V and 2 bases from J, with 14 bases between. The germline CDR1 and CDR2 sequences are MGHRA and YSYEKL. This CDR3 is built from 17 residues. CDR3 coding DNA: TGCGCCAGCAGCCAAGAGGAGGGGAGGCCTGGCAATCAGCCCCAGCATTTT. Its translation: CASSQEEGRPGNQPQHF.

V is TRBV7-3 and J is TRBJ2-7, with 8 positions matching TRBD2. Germline V CDR1 and CDR2: SGHTA, FQGTGA. J gave up 2 bases and V 3 bases, and 6 bases lay outside the gene matches. CDR3 length: 15 residues. The CDR3 region has the DNA TGTGCCAGCAGCTTCTCGGGGGGGGTTCCCTACGAGCAGTACTTC. Protein product: CASSFSGGVPYEQYF.

Worth noting for this clone: Additional DNA sequences in this sample encode the identical CDR3. This chain links TRBV2 with TRBJ2-7, with 7 bases aligning to TRBD1. CDR1 and CDR2 from the germline V gene are SNHLY and FYNNEI. V gave up 5 bases and J gave up 1 base; unmatched junction bases: 2. The CDR3 totals 13 residues. The CDR3 is CASSRDSSYEQYF. CDR3 in DNA: TGTGCCAGCAGTAGGGACAGTTCCTACGAGCAGTACTTC.

The chain carries TRBV2 and TRBJ1-5; 8 nucleotides agree with TRBD1. Germline CDR1 and CDR2: SNHLY and FYNNEI. Trimming removed 0 bases from V and 3 bases from J; junction bases left unmatched: 1. The CDR3 is 15 residues long. CDR3 DNA: TGTGCCAGCAGTGAAGCGGACAGGGACAATCAGCCCCAGCATTTT. This translates into CASSEADRDNQPQHF.

The V and J genes are TRBV2 and TRBJ2-1, with TRBD1 matching 7 bases. Losses at the gene ends were 5 bases for V and 6 bases for J; bases not matched to a gene: 1. This CDR3 has 12 amino acids. The germline V gene has CDR1 SNHLY and CDR2 FYNNEI. CDR3 coding DNA: TGTGCCAGCAGTCCAGGGGGCAATGAGCAGTTCTTC. Encoded protein: CASSPGGNEQFF.

In regard to this clone: At one end, the junction sequence differs from germline, possibly due to a read error. Here the CDR3 reads CAWAAITGAGELLF. The CDR3 DNA reads as TGTGCCTGGGCCGCCATCACAGGGGCCGGGGAGCTGCTTTTT. V gene TRBV30 combines with J gene TRBJ2-2; 7 nucleotides agree with TRBD1. The CDR3 runs to 14 residues. CDR1 is GTSNPN and CDR2 is SVGIG in the germline V gene (reference sequence).

This chain joins TRBV7-3 and TRBJ2-5; 14 nucleotides line up with TRBD2. Germline V gene lookup returns CDR1 SGHTA and CDR2 FQGTGA. The CDR3 is made up of 16 amino acids. J gave up 5 bases and V 5 bases, and 7 bases lay outside the gene matches. The CDR3 nucleotides read TGTGCCAGCAGCCTCGGACTAGCGGGGGGCCCCGAGACCCAGTACTTC. Translating gives CASSLGLAGGPETQYF.

The chain couples TRBV27 to TRBJ2-5; 8 bases are a match to TRBD2. CDR3 size: 15 residues. V trimming: 3 bases; J trimming: 5 bases; junction bases outside the gene matches: 8. Germline loops: CDR1 MNHEY, CDR2 SMNVEV (reference sequence). This chain's CDR3 is CASSFRTSSGETQYF. CDR3 coding DNA: TGTGCCAGCAGTTTCAGGACTAGCAGCGGCGAGACCCAGTACTTC.

There are a few counts of this clone. In DNA form, the CDR3 reads TGTGCCAGTATCGGGGGAGCGGAGAACACTGAAGCTTTCTTT. The encoded protein is CASIGGAENTEAFF. The gene calls are TRBV6-5 and TRBJ1-1; D possibly corresponds to TRBD1 (5 bases). Germline CDR1 reads MNHEY; CDR2 reads SVGAGI. Trimming took off 9 bases at V and 1 base at J, with 15 bases between the two ends. This CDR3 region has 14 residues.

This chain joins TRBV5-1 and TRBJ2-5; D is possibly TRBD1 (6 bases). The CDR3 is 13 amino acids. V was pared by 4 bases and J by 3 bases, with 10 bases between. The germline V gene encodes CDR1 SGHRS and CDR2 YFSETQ. CDR3 in DNA: TGCGCCAGCAGCCAGGACAGCAAAGAGACCCAGTACTTC. Its translation: CASSQDSKETQYF.

The chain combines TRBV19 with TRBJ1-3, with D tentatively TRBD1 (6 bases). The germline V and J ends were trimmed by 9 bases and 0 bases, with 12 bases remaining between them. Germline V lookup: CDR1 LNHDA, CDR2 SQIVND (reference sequence). This CDR3 is built from 14 residues. CDR3 residues: CASKQGNSGNTIYF. In nucleotides, the CDR3 is TGTGCCAGCAAACAGGGAAACTCTGGAAACACCATATATTTT.

The V and J genes are TRBV2 and TRBJ1-2; D not resolved. Germline CDR1 reads SNHLY; CDR2 reads FYNNEI. CDR3 length equals 12 residues. Trimming shortened V by 7 bases and J by 2 bases, and 8 bases separated the two germline ends. The DNA for the CDR3 is TGTGCCAGCACCCGGGTGAACTATGGCTACACCTTC. Amino acids: CASTRVNYGYTF.

The chain employs TRBV10-3 and TRBJ1-1, with TRBD1 matching 9 bases. In germline, CDR1 is ENHRY, CDR2 SYGVKD. The ends lost 8 bases at V and 1 base at J; junction bases unmatched: 5. This CDR3 comprises 14 residues. The CDR3 is CAIRGTGPNTEAFF. CDR3 bases: TGTGCCATCCGGGGGACAGGGCCGAACACTGAAGCTTTCTTT.

This chain uses TRBV7-3 with TRBJ1-2, with 7 bases aligning to TRBD1. CDR3 length: 15 amino acids. J gave up 4 bases and V 1 base, and 6 bases lay outside the gene matches. The germline V gene encodes CDR1 SGHTA and CDR2 FQGTGA. DNA for the CDR3: TGTGCCAGCAGCTTAATTCGCGGACAGGCCTATGGCTACACCTTC. Protein product: CASSLIRGQAYGYTF.

This rearrangement joins TRBV5-1 to TRBJ2-5; 8 bases agree with TRBD1. The germline V gene encodes CDR1 SGHRS and CDR2 YFSETQ. Trimming removed 0 bases from V and 4 bases from J; junction bases left unmatched: 5. The CDR3 has 15 amino acids. Written as DNA, the CDR3 is TGCGCCAGCAGCTTGGAAGGACAGGGTTCAGAGACCCAGTACTTC. This encodes CASSLEGQGSETQYF.

The genes are TRBV2 and TRBJ2-7, with D perhaps matching TRBD2 (5 bases). The CDR3 totals 14 residues. Germline lookup yields CDR1 SNHLY and CDR2 FYNNEI. The V end lost 1 base, the J end lost 2 bases, and 9 bases lay between the germline ends. The CDR3 nucleotides are TGTGCCAGCAGTGAAGGGACGGGGACCTACGAGCAGTACTTC. Its translation is CASSEGTGTYEQYF.